The 8 T cell receptor beta chains given below trace back to one sample, sequenced in a study of PD-L1 blockade in urothelial cancer. Repertoires were generated with immunoSEQ multiplex PCR, while TCRdb's copy carries only in-frame clones and drops some. This sample has 25,000 to 30,000 clones, with around 87% found just once. The source material was PBMCs, sampled around atezolizumab (anti-PD-L1) treatment. The receptors derive from a man aged 50 or older with urothelial cancer.

This clone was seen once. The J gene is TRBJ2-7, the V gene TRBV4-1, with TRBD2 as a possible D gene (6 bases). Per germline, CDR1 MGHRA and CDR2 YSYEKL. V lost 4 bases and J lost 4, with 11 bases in between. The CDR3 contains 13 residues. Written as DNA, the CDR3 is TGCGCCAGCAGCCCAGGCGGAGGGTACGAGCAGTACTTC. Translated: CASSPGGGYEQYF.

The V call is TRBV27, the J call TRBJ2-2; D is perhaps TRBD2 (6 bases). The CDR3 totals 17 residues. Germline V CDR1 and CDR2: MNHEY, SMNVEV (reference sequence). Between the trimmed V and J ends, which lost 2 bases and 3 bases, there was a span of 16 bases. The CDR3 DNA sequence: TGTGCCAGCAGTTTAAATCGGGTCGGGAGCTACACCGGGGAGCTGTTTTTT. Amino acid sequence: CASSLNRVGSYTGELFF.

The V and J genes are TRBV18 and TRBJ1-2; the D is unclear. The CDR3 length is 14 residues. The V end lost 2 bases, the J end lost 1 base, and 8 bases lay between the germline ends. The V gene's germline CDR1 is KGHSH and CDR2 LQKENI. The CDR3 sequence is CASSPEAFNYGYTF. In DNA form, the CDR3 reads TGTGCCAGCTCACCAGAAGCCTTTAACTATGGCTACACCTTC.

This clone was observed a few times. The chain employs TRBV6-5 and TRBJ1-2; D not resolved. Germline V CDR1 and CDR2: MNHEY, SVGAGI. The CDR3 runs to 14 residues. Trimming removed 5 bases from V and 4 bases from J, with 14 bases in between. The CDR3 spells CASSTPGILYGYTF. The CDR3 nucleotides are TGTGCCAGCAGTACCCCGGGGATACTCTATGGCTACACCTTC.

The V gene is TRBV7-2, the J gene TRBJ1-3; D uncertain. The CDR3 is made up of 14 amino acids. V lost 3 bases, J lost 0 bases, and 6 bases lay in between. Germline V gene sequence: CDR1 SGHTA, CDR2 FQGNSA. CDR3 DNA sequence: TGTGCCAGCAGCTTGGGCAGCTCTGGAAACACCATATATTTT. Amino acids: CASSLGSSGNTIYF.

This clone was observed a single time. CDR3 region: CASSYWGEGITDTQYF. The CDR3 DNA follows: TGTGCCAGCAGTTACTGGGGCGAAGGGATCACAGATACGCAGTATTTT. V gene TRBV6-5 combines with J gene TRBJ2-3; TRBD1 is a possible D gene (5 bases). Germline CDR1 MNHEY, CDR2 SVGAGI. This CDR3 is built from 16 residues. Trimming removed 1 base from V and 2 bases from J, with 13 bases in between.

The CDR3 DNA sequence: TGTGCCAGCAGTCTACAGAGATCGTATGGCTACACCTTC. Protein product: CASSLQRSYGYTF. J is TRBJ1-2 and V is TRBV6-5; D remains unclear. The CDR3 has 13 amino acids. In germline, CDR1 is MNHEY, CDR2 SVGAGI. The V and J ends lost 5 bases and 5 bases respectively, with 12 bases between them.

The rearrangement joins TRBV5-4 to TRBJ2-7; a weak D match, TRBD2 (6 bases). The ends were cut back, 4 bases at V and 6 bases at J, with 17 bases in the middle. The germline V gene encodes CDR1 SGHNT and CDR2 YYREEE (reference sequence). The CDR3 length is 14 residues. For the CDR3, the DNA is TGTGCCAGCAGCGATACTAGCAACCGGGGCGAGCAGTACTTC. Translation: CASSDTSNRGEQYF.